The source of this T cell receptor (beta chain) is a study of blood T cell repertoires in COVID-19. Across the whole study: Researchers got acute and convalescent COVID-19 samples from the United States, Italy and Spain. From T cells, B-cell-depleted T cells, or PBMCs came the material, which was cDNA or gDNA.

Per the authors' pipeline: Counts of nucleated cells, estimated from reference gene primer amplification, were obtained. The table came from immunoSEQ multiplex PCR; TCRdb's copy has only in-frame clones and leaves some out. V, J and clone size were drawn from that table, and D and trimming were deduced from the DNA. The table has roughly 250,000 clones, 86% seen once; the top ten hold 2% to 2.5%. Enrolled through a virtual design, the participants were between 18 and 89 years of age and came from 24 US areas. The sample comprised PBMCs or T cells enriched from blood (not recorded which). The receptor comes from a woman aged 45-59 years who had recovered from COVID-19.

The chain's CDR3 is CASSLGTRVETQYF. CDR3 coding DNA: TGCGCCAGCAGCTTGGGGACTAGAGTAGAGACCCAGTACTTC. The chain joins TRBV5-1 to TRBJ2-5, with 7 nucleotides matching TRBD2. The junction had 3 bases not matched to a gene; V was cut back by 0 bases and J by 4 bases. This CDR3 contains 14 residues. From germline, CDR1 is SGHRS and CDR2 YFSETQ. The full variable domain, with the rest looked up from reference TRBV5-1 and TRBJ2-5, is KAGVTQTPRYLIKTRGQQVTLSCSPISGHRSVSWYQQTPGQGLQFLFEYFSETQRNKGNFPGRFSGRQFSNSRSEMNVSTLELGDSALYLCASSLGTRVETQYFGPGTRLLVL.